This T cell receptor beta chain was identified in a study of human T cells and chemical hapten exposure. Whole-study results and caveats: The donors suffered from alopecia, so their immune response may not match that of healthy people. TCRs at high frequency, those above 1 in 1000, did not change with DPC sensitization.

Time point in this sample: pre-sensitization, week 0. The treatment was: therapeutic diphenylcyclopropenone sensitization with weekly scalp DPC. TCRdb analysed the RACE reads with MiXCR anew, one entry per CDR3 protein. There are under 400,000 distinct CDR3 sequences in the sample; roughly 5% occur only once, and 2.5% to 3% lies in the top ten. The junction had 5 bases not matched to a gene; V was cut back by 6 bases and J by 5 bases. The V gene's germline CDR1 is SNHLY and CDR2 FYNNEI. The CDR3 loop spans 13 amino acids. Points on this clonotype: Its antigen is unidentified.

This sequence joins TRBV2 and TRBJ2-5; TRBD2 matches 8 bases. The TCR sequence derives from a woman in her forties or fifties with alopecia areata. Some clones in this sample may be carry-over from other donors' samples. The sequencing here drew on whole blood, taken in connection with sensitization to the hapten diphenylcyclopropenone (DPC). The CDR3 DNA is TGTGCCAGCAGATTCGGGGGGGAGGAGACCCAGTACTTC. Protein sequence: CASRFGGEETQYF.